Below, 6 T cell receptor beta chains from the same sample are listed, as sequenced in a study of radiotherapy plus CTLA-4 blockade in lung cancer. Sequenced by immunoSEQ multiplex PCR; TCRdb stores in-frame clones only, minus some. The sample gives some 41,000 clones, roughly 64% of which show up once; over 20% is in the top ten. Sequences were derived from peripheral blood, sampled from a patient treated with radiotherapy plus ipilimumab. Receptors were obtained from a human donor with non-small cell lung cancer who had a partial response to radiotherapy plus ipilimumab.

The rearrangement links TRBV30 to TRBJ1-3; 12 nucleotides align to TRBD1. This CDR3 has 15 residues. J was trimmed by 8 bases and V by 3 bases; bases with no gene match: 8. CDR1 is GTSNPN and CDR2 is SVGIG in the germline V gene (reference sequence). In nucleotides, the CDR3 is TGTGCCTGGAGGAGGGGACAGGGGGCTGAGGACACCATATATTTT. This translates into CAWRRGQGAEDTIYF.

The gene calls are TRBV5-6 and TRBJ2-5, with a possible D match to TRBD1 (5 bases). Trimming shortened V by 1 base and J by 5 bases, and 9 bases separated the two germline ends. Looked up from germline, CDR1 is SGHDT and CDR2 is YYEEEE. CDR3 length: 13 residues. The CDR3 loop reads CASSLSRAETQYF. In DNA form, the CDR3 reads TGTGCCAGCAGCTTGTCCAGGGCGGAGACCCAGTACTTC.

This chain connects TRBV7-2 to TRBJ2-3; D unresolved. CDR3 length: 15 amino acids. Per the germline V gene, CDR1 is SGHTA and CDR2 is FQGNSA. V lost 2 bases, J lost 2 bases, and 11 bases lay in between. In DNA, the CDR3 is TGTGCCAGCAGCTTAAGGAGTGCGTACACAGATACGCAGTATTTT. Protein: CASSLRSAYTDTQYF.

This clone was counted between two and nine times. This chain connects TRBV18 to TRBJ1-5; TRBD1 aligns across 8 bases. Germline CDR1 is KGHSH and CDR2 is LQKENI. V dropped 1 base and J dropped 4; count of bases not matched to a gene: 6. This CDR3 has 16 amino acids. This CDR3 reads CASSPLADRVNQPQHF. The DNA for the CDR3 is TGTGCCAGCTCACCACTAGCGGACAGGGTTAATCAGCCCCAGCATTTT.

This chain links TRBV7-2 with TRBJ2-7; 7 bases line up with TRBD2. The length of the CDR3 is 14 residues. The germline gives CDR1 SGHTA, CDR2 FQGNSA. Trimming cost V 5 bases and J 7 bases; bases outside gene matches: 11. CDR3: CASSTLAGVWEQYF. Here the CDR3 DNA reads TGTGCCAGCAGCACCCTGGCGGGGGTATGGGAGCAGTACTTC.

This clone was seen a single time. J is TRBJ2-1 and V is TRBV7-2; TRBD2 matches at 7 bases. The germline V gene has CDR1 SGHTA and CDR2 FQGNSA. The CDR3 sequence is 14 residues long. V shed 7 bases and J 2 bases; nucleotides not matched to a gene: 5. This CDR3 is CASNRLATYNEQFF. CDR3 nucleotide sequence: TGTGCCAGCAACCGACTAGCTACCTACAATGAGCAGTTCTTC.